Shown below are 26 T cell receptor beta chains from a single sample sequenced in a study of beta chain features in type 1 diabetes. Every bit of the isolated RNA underwent reverse transcription, so sequencing read expressed TCRB transcripts. Method: immunoSEQ multiplex PCR; TCRdb's copy keeps in-frame clones and lacks some. The sample shows approximately 110,000 clones, approximately 39% of them seen only once. The sequenced sample was stem cell memory CD4+ T cells from blood. All receptors derive from a woman aged 18-29 years in good health.

V and J are TRBV12-2 and TRBJ1-5. TRBV12-2 counts as a pseudogene. The CDR3 totals 16 residues. The DNA for the CDR3 is TGTGCAAGTCGCACGGGGGGACGAGGATTCTCCGAGCCCCAGCATTTT. Protein sequence: CASRTGGRGFSEPQHF.

The rearrangement joins TRBV28 to TRBJ2-2; 9 nucleotides agree with TRBD2. CDR1 is MDHEN, CDR2 SYDVKM, per germline. Germline trimming cut 11 bases from V and 0 bases from J; bases unmatched to any gene: 16. This CDR3 has 18 residues. For the CDR3, the DNA is TGTGCCTCCGAGGGGAGCGGGAGGTTTTCCGCGAACACCGGGGAGCTGTTTTTT. It specifies CASEGSGRFSANTGELFF.

The V gene is TRBV6-5, the J gene TRBJ1-5, with D possibly being TRBD1 (5 bases). V lost 7 bases, J lost 5 bases, and 15 bases lay in between. The CDR3 is made up of 14 amino acids. CDR1 is MNHEY, CDR2 SVGAGI, per germline. The DNA for the CDR3 is TGTGCCAGCACAAAAGTGGGGGGGGATCAGCCCCAGCATTTT. Translating it yields CASTKVGGDQPQHF.

The chain combines TRBV2 with TRBJ2-7, with TRBD2 matching 8 bases. Germline V gives CDR1 SNHLY, CDR2 FYNNEI. Trimming removed 4 bases from V and 3 bases from J; junction bases left unmatched: 8. There are 15 residues in the CDR3. CDR3 nucleotides: TGTGCCAGCAGTGTTTTTAGCGGGATGGTCTACGAGCAGTACTTC. This sequence encodes CASSVFSGMVYEQYF.

The chain employs TRBV7-6 and TRBJ2-7, with unresolved D. Germline V gene data show CDR1 as SGHVS and CDR2 as FNYEAQ. This CDR3 is built from 15 residues. V gave up 0 bases and J gave up 4 bases, with 13 bases separating them. The CDR3 region is CASSLAPGPSYEQYF. CDR3 nucleotides: TGTGCCAGCAGCTTAGCCCCTGGGCCATCATACGAGCAGTACTTC. Full variable domain (rest looked up from reference TRBV7-6 and TRBJ2-7): GAGVSQSPRYKVTKRGQDVALRCDPISGHVSLYWYRQALGQGPEFLTYFNYEAQQDKSGLPNDRFSAERPEGSISTLTIQRTEQRDSAMYRCASSLAPGPSYEQYFGPGTRLTVT.

The chain recombines TRBV30 with TRBJ2-7; a weak D match, TRBD1 (5 bases). The germline V gene encodes CDR1 GTSNPN and CDR2 SVGIG (reference sequence). Trimming took off 4 bases at V and 3 bases at J, with 13 bases between the two ends. This CDR3 is built from 13 residues. CDR3 bases: TGTGCCTGGACAGGGAACAGAAACTACGAGCAGTACTTC. Protein sequence: CAWTGNRNYEQYF. Variable domain in full (rest from reference TRBV30 and TRBJ2-7): SQTIHQWPATLVQPVGSPLSLECTVEGTSNPNLYWYRQAAGRGLQLLFYSVGIGQISSEVPQNLSASRPQDRQFILSSKKLLLSDSGFYLCAWTGNRNYEQYFGPGTRLTVT.

This chain uses TRBV9 with TRBJ1-1, with D possibly being TRBD1 (5 bases). The germline V gene encodes CDR1 SGDLS and CDR2 YYNGEE. V shed 1 base and J shed 5 bases, with 15 bases lying between them. CDR3 length equals 15 residues. The CDR3: CASSVSPRGRTEAFF. CDR3 DNA: TGTGCCAGCAGCGTATCTCCTAGGGGAAGGACTGAAGCTTTCTTT.

This clone was picked up a small number of times. CDR3 loop: CASSVGRDTQYF. The CDR3 bases are TGTGCCAGCAGCGTAGGTCGGGATACGCAGTATTTT. The chain uses TRBV9 and TRBJ2-3, with unresolved D. CDR1 and CDR2 from the germline V gene are SGDLS and YYNGEE. The CDR3 has 12 residues. Trimming cost V 0 bases and J 6 bases, with 5 bases left between them.

The CDR3 sequence is CASSPGQLNTEAFF. The CDR3 DNA follows: TGTGCCAGCAGCCCGGGACAGCTGAACACTGAAGCTTTCTTT. V and J are TRBV7-9 and TRBJ1-1; 7 bases map to TRBD1. V lost 5 bases to trimming and J lost 0 bases; unmatched junction nucleotides: 3. This CDR3 is built from 14 residues. Germline V CDR1 and CDR2: SEHNR, FQNEAQ (reference sequence).

In its sample, this clone was seen a few times. The CDR3 is CASSVAAGFLNEQFF. The CDR3 DNA is TGTGCCAGCAGCGTAGCGGCGGGATTCCTCAATGAGCAGTTCTTC. The chain employs TRBV9 and TRBJ2-1; possible D gene TRBD2, 6 bases. The CDR3 is made up of 15 amino acids. V lost 0 bases and J lost 6, with 13 bases in between. Germline CDR1 is SGDLS and CDR2 is YYNGEE.

This chain uses TRBV28 with TRBJ2-7, with 7 bases lining up with TRBD2. This CDR3 region has 15 residues. With V trimmed by 7 bases and J by 3 bases, 12 bases remained unmatched. Germline V lookup: CDR1 MDHEN, CDR2 SYDVKM. CDR3 DNA: TGTGCCAGCACACGCCCAGGGAGGGCGGACTACGAGCAGTACTTC. This encodes CASTRPGRADYEQYF.

J is TRBJ2-7 and V is TRBV6-5; 9 positions match TRBD1. Trimming at V came to 0 bases and at J to 0 bases, leaving 0 bases not matched to a gene. The germline V gene has CDR1 MNHEY and CDR2 SVGAGI. The CDR3 covers 15 residues. The DNA of the CDR3 is TGTGCCAGCAGTTACTCGGACAGGGGCTCCTACGAGCAGTACTTC. Its translation: CASSYSDRGSYEQYF.

This rearrangement joins TRBV5-1 to TRBJ2-3; TRBD2 agrees at 15 bases. There are 18 residues in the CDR3. CDR1 is SGHRS, CDR2 YFSETQ, per germline. Trimming cost V 4 bases and J 4 bases; bases outside gene matches: 10. The CDR3 DNA reads TGCGCCAGCAGCCCAAGGACTAGCGGGAGGGGTTTGCCAGATACGCAGTATTTT. Translating it yields CASSPRTSGRGLPDTQYF.

This clone was found a few times. The chain has TRBV7-9 and TRBJ2-1; 14 bases agree with TRBD2. The V segment lost 4 bases and the J segment 8 bases; nucleotides outside the gene matches: 10. Germline V CDR1 and CDR2: SEHNR, FQNEAQ (reference sequence). CDR3 length equals 17 residues. CDR3 in amino acids: CASSYAGLAGEFDEQFF. The CDR3 bases are TGTGCCAGCAGCTATGCGGGACTAGCGGGAGAATTTGATGAGCAGTTCTTC.

The V and J genes are TRBV7-7 and TRBJ2-5; TRBD1 might be the D (5 bases). The CDR3 contains 14 residues. Trimming cost V 1 base and J 5 bases, with 11 bases left between them. The germline V gene has CDR1 SSHAT and CDR2 FNYEAQ (reference sequence). CDR3 nucleotide sequence: TGTGCCAGCAGCTTAGGCGGCAGGGTTGAGACCCAGTACTTC. Its translation: CASSLGGRVETQYF. Combining the CDR3 with reference TRBV7-7 and TRBJ2-5 gives the whole variable domain GAGVSQSPRYKVTKRGQDVTLRCDPISSHATLYWYQQALGQGPEFLTYFNYEAQPDKSGLPSDRFSAERPEGSISTLTIQRTEQRDSAMYRCASSLGGRVETQYFGPGTRLLVL.

The V gene is TRBV19, the J gene TRBJ1-5; no reliable D call. CDR1 and CDR2 (germline): LNHDA, SQIVND (reference sequence). This CDR3 comprises 14 residues. The V and J ends lost 0 bases and 7 bases respectively, with 10 bases between them. CDR3: CASSIDRGWQPQHF. The CDR3 region has the DNA TGTGCCAGTAGTATAGATCGCGGGTGGCAGCCCCAGCATTTT.

This clone was picked up a small number of times. The chain has TRBV25-1 and TRBJ1-2; D perhaps matches TRBD1 (5 bases). The CDR3 sequence is 13 residues long. Per germline, CDR1 MGHDK and CDR2 SYGVNS. Trimming took off 5 bases at V and 4 bases at J, with 11 bases between the two ends. The CDR3 DNA reads TGTGCCAGCAGTTCGCAGGGTTCCTATGGCTACACCTTC. This codes for CASSSQGSYGYTF.

This clone was detected a few times. The J gene is TRBJ2-3, the V gene TRBV7-9; D remains unclear. Trimming pared 3 bases from V and 6 bases from J, leaving 13 bases between. CDR3 length equals 14 residues. Germline CDR1 and CDR2: SEHNR and FQNEAQ (reference sequence). CDR3 loop: CASSFIDFSDTQYF. CDR3 DNA sequence: TGTGCCAGCAGCTTCATCGACTTTTCGGATACGCAGTATTTT.

The CDR3: CSVDGTGLYEQYF. The CDR3 coding sequence is TGCAGCGTTGACGGGACAGGACTCTACGAGCAGTACTTC. This chain links TRBV29-1 with TRBJ2-7, with TRBD1 matching over 8 bases. Germline loops: CDR1 SQVTM, CDR2 ANQGSEA. The CDR3 length is 13 residues. V was pared by 3 bases and J by 3 bases, with 4 bases of the junction left unmatched.

The chain uses TRBV2 and TRBJ1-4; 8 bases fit TRBD1. The germline CDR1 and CDR2 sequences are SNHLY and FYNNEI. V dropped 6 bases and J dropped 0; count of bases not matched to a gene: 6. This CDR3 spans 16 amino acids. The CDR3 sequence: CASRRDRTATNEKLFF. CDR3 sequence (DNA): TGTGCCAGCAGGAGGGACAGGACGGCAACTAATGAAAAACTGTTTTTT.

The CDR3 nucleotides are TGCGCCAGTCGTTCCCAGGTGAACACTGAAGCTTTCTTT. Its translation: CASRSQVNTEAFF. The chain uses TRBV5-1 and TRBJ1-1; no firm D call. With 8 bases removed from V and 0 bases from J, the gap between germline ends came to 11 bases. CDR1 and CDR2 from the germline V gene are SGHRS and YFSETQ. The CDR3 has 13 residues.

The chain has TRBV5-1 and TRBJ1-1, with TRBD1 as a possible D gene (5 bases). Germline loops: CDR1 SGHRS, CDR2 YFSETQ. Trimming stripped 2 bases from V and 2 bases from J, with 19 bases between. This CDR3 contains 17 residues. In DNA form, the CDR3 reads TGCGCCAGCAGCTTAACAACAGGCCTACCATTTAACACTGAAGCTTTCTTT. Translated, it gives CASSLTTGLPFNTEAFF.

This clone was picked up a small number of times. This rearrangement joins TRBV19 to TRBJ1-1; D gene ambiguous. Trimming stripped 5 bases from V and 3 bases from J, with 13 bases between. Germline CDR1 LNHDA, CDR2 SQIVND (reference sequence). The CDR3 runs to 14 residues. CDR3 DNA: TGTGCCAGTAGTTTTCCCCGACGGGACACTGAAGCTTTCTTT. Protein sequence: CASSFPRRDTEAFF. The variable domain in full, completed from reference TRBV19 and TRBJ1-1, reads DGGITQSPKYLFRKEGQNVTLSCEQNLNHDAMYWYRQDPGQGLRLIYYSQIVNDFQKGDIAEGYSVSREKKESFPLTVTSAQKNPTAFYLCASSFPRRDTEAFFGQGTRLTVV.

The chain employs TRBV2 and TRBJ1-4; possibly TRBD1 for D (6 bases). The CDR3 sequence is 15 residues long. Trimming removed 7 bases from V and 5 bases from J, with 17 bases in between. In germline, CDR1 is SNHLY, CDR2 FYNNEI. The CDR3 loop is CASTGSTGSNEKLFF. The CDR3 nucleotides are TGTGCCAGCACCGGGTCGACAGGCTCAAATGAAAAACTGTTTTTT. Full variable domain (remainder filled in from reference TRBV2 and TRBJ1-4): EPEVTQTPSHQVTQMGQEVILRCVPISNHLYFYWYRQILGQKVEFLVSFYNNEISEKSEIFDDQFSVERPDGSNFTLKIRSTKLEDSAMYFCASTGSTGSNEKLFFGSGTQLSVL.

Only a few counts were recorded for this clone. The V call is TRBV7-2, the J call TRBJ2-7; 9 nucleotides align to TRBD2. With 8 bases clipped from V and 1 base from J, the junction kept 9 bases outside the gene matches. The CDR3 loop spans 15 amino acids. Looked up from germline, CDR1 is SGHTA and CDR2 is FQGNSA. The CDR3 DNA is TGTGCCAGCGCCCCACGACTAGCGGCATCCTACGAGCAGTACTTC. Its protein product is CASAPRLAASYEQYF.

The V call is TRBV20-1, the J call TRBJ1-5; tentatively, D is TRBD1 (6 bases). The CDR3 contains 11 residues. Per germline, CDR1 DFQATT and CDR2 SNEGSKA (reference sequence). The ends were cut back, 6 bases at V and 7 bases at J, with 10 bases in the middle. The chain's CDR3 is CSAKGQQPQHF. In nucleotides, the CDR3 is TGCAGTGCAAAAGGACAGCAGCCCCAGCATTTT.